The clone carrying this T cell receptor beta chain was seen only a few times. These data are taken from a study of identical twins. CDR1 SQVTM and CDR2 ANQGSEA come from the germline V gene. This CDR3 is built from 14 residues. V was clipped by 4 bases and J by 7 bases, with 20 bases between them. A universal primer site was added by template switching, and unique molecular identifiers were carried by the cDNA. A single record per CDR3 protein comes from TCRdb applying MiXCR to the 5' RACE reads. The sample contains fewer than 900,000 distinct CDR3 sequences, 15% to 20% of which appear only once. In every case, the donor was a healthy Caucasian. This same sample was also part of a study on T cells expressing NK-cell markers. That work contributes: In several donors, dominant clonotypes made up about 28.3-60.1% of CD3+CD56-NKG2C+ cells. Clones of NKG2C+ T cells that had expanded were of unclear HCMV specificity.

The specimen was PBMCs. The clonotype originates from a woman aged 18-29 years in good health. This rearrangement joins TRBV29-1 to TRBJ2-7; D perhaps matches TRBD1 (5 bases). The CDR3 here is CSVVGITGSGEQYF. The CDR3 nucleotides are TGCAGCGTTGTAGGTATTACAGGTTCCGGGGAGCAGTACTTC.